Shown below are 5 T cell receptor beta chains from a single sample sequenced in a study of blood T cell repertoires in COVID-19. Sequencing was performed with immunoSEQ multiplex PCR; in TCRdb, only in-frame clones are kept and a portion is missing. The data show 120,000 or so clones, with 70% to 90% seen just once and approximately 8% held by the top ten. Sequencing was done on a sample of peripheral blood. Every receptor here comes from a man between 70 and 80 years old who had recovered from COVID-19.

The chain carries TRBV7-9 and TRBJ2-3, with 9 bases aligning to TRBD2. The germline gives CDR1 SEHNR, CDR2 FQNEAQ (reference sequence). The CDR3 loop spans 16 amino acids. V shed 5 bases and J 5 bases; nucleotides not matched to a gene: 11. The CDR3 nucleotides read TGTGCCAGCAGCGACGGTATAGCGGGAGCGGGAGATACGCAGTATTTT. This codes for CASSDGIAGAGDTQYF. Variable domain in full (rest from reference TRBV7-9 and TRBJ2-3): DTGVSQNPRHKITKRGQNVTFRCDPISEHNRLYWYRQTLGQGPEFLTYFQNEAQLEKSRLLSDRFSAERPKGSFSTLEIQRTEQGDSAMYLCASSDGIAGAGDTQYFGPGTRLTVL.

The V and J genes are TRBV15 and TRBJ1-2; no definite D call. CDR1 is LNHNV, CDR2 YYDKDF, per germline (reference sequence). The length of the CDR3 is 14 residues. V lost 0 bases to trimming and J lost 4 bases, with 9 bases between them. In DNA form, the CDR3 reads TGTGCCACCAGCAGAGATGCGGGGATCTATGGCTACACCTTC. It translates to CATSRDAGIYGYTF.

The chain is built from TRBV2 and TRBJ2-2, with unresolved D. V dropped 7 bases and J dropped 1 base, with 10 bases sitting between them. The CDR3 runs to 14 residues. Germline V gene sequence: CDR1 SNHLY, CDR2 FYNNEI. The CDR3 region is CASTQTRNTGELFF. The CDR3 nucleotides read TGTGCCAGCACTCAAACACGGAACACCGGGGAGCTGTTTTTT. The full variable domain, rest sourced from reference TRBV2 and TRBJ2-2, is EPEVTQTPSHQVTQMGQEVILRCVPISNHLYFYWYRQILGQKVEFLVSFYNNEISEKSEIFDDQFSVERPDGSNFTLKIRSTKLEDSAMYFCASTQTRNTGELFFGEGSRLTVL.

The chain links TRBV2 to TRBJ2-1; 10 bases fit TRBD2. With V trimmed by 5 bases and J by 9 bases, 4 bases remained unmatched. Germline V gives CDR1 SNHLY, CDR2 FYNNEI. CDR3 length equals 13 residues. The CDR3 region has the DNA TGTGCCAGCAGTAATAGACTAGCGGGTGAGCAGTTCTTC. Encoded protein: CASSNRLAGEQFF.

J is TRBJ2-7 and V is TRBV6-6, with 9 positions matching TRBD1. The CDR3 extends over 14 amino acids. With 7 bases clipped from V and 6 bases from J, the junction kept 10 bases outside the gene matches. Looked up from germline, CDR1 is MNHNY and CDR2 is SVGAGI (reference sequence). CDR3 protein: CASTTGTGLTEQYF. The CDR3 nucleotides are TGTGCCAGCACCACCGGGACAGGGTTGACCGAGCAGTACTTC.